This passage covers 25 T cell receptor beta chains from one sample sequenced in a study of response to subunit inactivated influenza vaccine. Via MiXCR, TCRdb re-called the RT-PCR reads, giving one row per CDR3 protein. The data show 500,000 or so distinct CDR3 sequences, 15% to 20% seen once. This sample comprised CD4+ T cells sorted from PBMCs, obtained about 24 months after vaccination. All receptors derive from a man aged 45-69 years who received an inactivated influenza vaccine.

This clonotype was seen repeatedly, ten times or more. The V call is TRBV20-1, the J call TRBJ2-1, with D perhaps assigned TRBD1 or TRBD2 (5 bases each). The CDR3 length is 12 residues. CDR1 is DFQATT, CDR2 SNEGSKA, per germline (reference sequence). V was trimmed by 6 bases and J by 9 bases, leaving 15 bases between them. The CDR3 DNA is TGCAGTGCAGGGACCCGTTTTTCTGAGCAGTTCTTC. It translates to CSAGTRFSEQFF.

The table lists this clonotype with a few counts. The rearrangement links TRBV20-1 to TRBJ2-7, with D perhaps being TRBD1 or TRBD2 (5 bases each). The germline CDR1 and CDR2 sequences are DFQATT and SNEGSKA (reference sequence). V lost 3 bases, J lost 3 bases, and 15 bases lay in between. The CDR3 runs to 14 residues. CDR3 protein: CSASEPGRNYEQYF. CDR3 DNA sequence: TGCAGTGCTAGTGAACCGGGACGAAACTACGAGCAGTACTTC.

This clonotype was seen at least ten times. The chain has TRBV7-2 and TRBJ1-3; D gene unclear. Germline CDR1 reads SGHTA; CDR2 reads FQGNSA. The CDR3 contains 16 residues. The germline V and J ends were trimmed by 1 base and 3 bases, with 13 bases remaining between them. CDR3 DNA: TGTGCCAGCAGCTTAGTTTTTCGGGGTCGTGGAAACACCATATATTTT. Its translation is CASSLVFRGRGNTIYF.

The chain is built from TRBV25-1 and TRBJ1-1; TRBD1 matches at 7 bases. This CDR3 has 14 residues. J was trimmed by 4 bases and V by 6 bases; bases with no gene match: 8. Germline loops: CDR1 MGHDK, CDR2 SYGVNS. CDR3 DNA sequence: TGTGCCAGCAGGACACAGGGGAGGAGCACTGAAGCTTTCTTT. Translation gives CASRTQGRSTEAFF.

The chain is built from TRBV6-2 or TRBV6-3 and TRBJ1-6; tentative D call: TRBD1 (6 bases). This CDR3 contains 17 residues. CDR1 MNHEY and CDR2 SVGEGT come from the germline V gene. V lost 6 bases and J lost 6, with 21 bases in between. The DNA for the CDR3 is TGTGCCAGCAGAACCCGACAGGAACACCAAATTAATTCACCCCTCCACTTT. It yields the protein CASRTRQEHQINSPLHF.

This clonotype was counted between two and nine times. V is TRBV20-1 and J is TRBJ2-2; D uncertain. V shed 3 bases and J shed 0 bases, with 11 bases lying between them. In germline, CDR1 is DFQATT, CDR2 SNEGSKA (reference sequence). The CDR3 length is 15 residues. The DNA for the CDR3 is TGCAGTGCTAGCCCTTACACTTCGAACACCGGGGAGCTGTTTTTT. Translated: CSASPYTSNTGELFF.

This clonotype was observed a handful of times. This chain joins TRBV14 and TRBJ1-4, with D hard to call. V dropped 4 bases and J dropped 8 bases, with 14 bases sitting between them. The CDR3 loop spans 14 amino acids. Germline assignment: CDR1 SGHDN and CDR2 FVKESK. The CDR3 protein is CASSRGPGWEKLFF. DNA of the CDR3: TGTGCCAGCAGCCGAGGGCCGGGTTGGGAAAAACTGTTTTTT.

The V call is TRBV20-1, the J call TRBJ2-3; 13 bases fit TRBD2. Losses at the gene ends were 2 bases for V and 6 bases for J; bases not matched to a gene: 8. CDR3 length: 16 residues. Germline lookup yields CDR1 DFQATT and CDR2 SNEGSKA (reference sequence). The DNA for the CDR3 is TGCAGTGCTAGATTTCCGGGACTAGCGGGATCGGATACGCAGTATTTT. It translates to CSARFPGLAGSDTQYF.

This sequence joins TRBV3-1 and TRBJ2-1; 7 bases match TRBD1. CDR1 and CDR2 (germline): LGHDT, YNNKEL (reference sequence). With 0 bases clipped from V and 0 bases from J, the junction kept 17 bases outside the gene matches. The CDR3 totals 21 residues. CDR3: CASSQDLRRGFNPVSYNEQFF. The CDR3 DNA follows: TGTGCCAGCAGCCAAGATCTCCGCAGGGGGTTCAACCCCGTCTCCTACAATGAGCAGTTCTTC.

The gene calls are TRBV4-2 and TRBJ1-1; D is undetermined. Trimming pared 0 bases from V and 4 bases from J, leaving 9 bases between. Germline loops: CDR1 LGHNA, CDR2 YNFKEQ. This CDR3 has 14 amino acids. The DNA of the CDR3 is TGTGCCAGCAGCCAAGATTCAGGCACCACTGAAGCTTTCTTT. Translation: CASSQDSGTTEAFF.

The table lists this clonotype with many counts. The chain recombines TRBV11-2 with TRBJ2-5; D not certain. Trimming shortened V by 3 bases and J by 5 bases, and 10 bases separated the two germline ends. CDR1 and CDR2 from the germline V gene are SGHAT and FQNNGV. The length of the CDR3 is 13 residues. The CDR3 is CASSFNPRETQYF. For the CDR3, the DNA is TGTGCCAGCAGCTTTAATCCTCGGGAGACCCAGTACTTC.

This clonotype occurred many times. J is TRBJ2-6 and V is TRBV20-1; D uncertain. The germline V and J ends were trimmed by 5 bases and 4 bases, with 9 bases remaining between them. The CDR3 is made up of 13 amino acids. Germline V gives CDR1 DFQATT, CDR2 SNEGSKA (reference sequence). The CDR3 nucleotides are TGCAGTGCTGACAAGCCCGGGGCCAACGTCCTGACTTTC. This translates into CSADKPGANVLTF.

This chain connects TRBV2 to TRBJ2-1; 10 bases match TRBD2. V lost 4 bases, J lost 10 bases, and 10 bases stayed unmatched. CDR1 and CDR2 from the germline V gene are SNHLY and FYNNEI. This CDR3 has 15 amino acids. The CDR3 sequence: CASSVPSGGAWEQFF. The DNA of the CDR3 is TGTGCCAGCAGTGTGCCCAGCGGGGGGGCTTGGGAGCAGTTCTTC.

The genes are TRBV27 and TRBJ2-3, with 8 bases fitting TRBD1. The CDR3 totals 14 residues. Per the germline V gene, CDR1 is MNHEY and CDR2 is SMNVEV (reference sequence). Germline trimming cut 6 bases from V and 3 bases from J; bases unmatched to any gene: 5. The CDR3 here is CASRTGARTDTQYF. The CDR3, as DNA: TGTGCCAGCAGGACAGGGGCCAGAACAGATACGCAGTATTTT.

This chain links TRBV7-2 with TRBJ2-7; perhaps TRBD2 as D (6 bases). V lost 5 bases and J lost 6, with 14 bases in between. There are 13 residues in the CDR3. Germline CDR1 is SGHTA and CDR2 is FQGNSA. This chain's CDR3 is CASSGAVEGEQYF. The DNA of the CDR3 is TGTGCCAGCAGCGGAGCGGTGGAGGGCGAGCAGTACTTC.

This clonotype was observed at least ten times. The J gene is TRBJ2-2, the V gene TRBV5-1; D may be TRBD1 (5 bases). Per germline, CDR1 SGHRS and CDR2 YFSETQ. This CDR3 spans 14 amino acids. V lost 0 bases to trimming and J lost 4 bases, with 7 bases between them. CDR3 nucleotides: TGCGCCAGCAGCTTGGCAGGGATCACCGGGGAGCTGTTTTTT. This translates into CASSLAGITGELFF. Based on the CDR3 plus reference TRBV5-1 and TRBJ2-2, the full variable domain is KAGVTQTPRYLIKTRGQQVTLSCSPISGHRSVSWYQQTPGQGLQFLFEYFSETQRNKGNFPGRFSGRQFSNSRSEMNVSTLELGDSALYLCASSLAGITGELFFGEGSRLTVL.

The chain joins TRBV5-1 to TRBJ1-2; D is ambiguous. The germline CDR1 and CDR2 sequences are SGHRS and YFSETQ. The CDR3 runs 13 residues. Trimming took off 5 bases at V and 2 bases at J, with 10 bases between the two ends. The CDR3 DNA follows: TGCGCCAGCAGAGAAGCGGAAAACTATGGCTACACCTTC. Translating it yields CASREAENYGYTF.

This clonotype was seen a few times. The V gene is TRBV29-1, the J gene TRBJ2-1; 13 nucleotides line up with TRBD2. In germline, CDR1 is SQVTM, CDR2 ANQGSEA. The CDR3 covers 14 residues. Trimming at V came to 3 bases and at J to 9 bases, leaving 5 bases not matched to a gene. The CDR3 loop is CSVDTSGGAGEQFF. CDR3 nucleotides: TGCAGCGTTGATACTAGCGGGGGGGCCGGTGAGCAGTTCTTC.

This clonotype was counted a few times. This chain's CDR3 is CAIKADTDTQYF. CDR3 coding DNA: TGTGCCATCAAAGCGGACACAGATACGCAGTATTTT. The chain links TRBV10-3 to TRBJ2-3; weak D call: TRBD2 (5 bases). The V gene lost 7 bases and the J gene lost 2 bases, with 7 bases spanning the gap. CDR3 length: 12 amino acids. CDR1 is ENHRY, CDR2 SYGVKD, per germline.

This clonotype was detected only a few times. The chain has TRBV21-1 and TRBJ1-6; the table names TRBD1, a call not compared with the DNA. TRBV21-1 is classified as a pseudogene. This CDR3 is 22 amino acids long. Written as DNA, the CDR3 is TGTGCCAGCACCGAGGTCGACAGTTCGGGTCTTGCCGTCGGCTCCTATAATTCACCCCTCCACTTT. Encoded protein: CASTEVDSSGLAVGSYNSPLHF.

V and J are TRBV29-1 and TRBJ2-3, with D possibly matching TRBD2 (5 bases). Germline V CDR1 and CDR2: SQVTM, ANQGSEA. Trimming removed 0 bases at V and 7 bases at J, with 14 bases between. This CDR3 has 14 amino acids. The CDR3 nucleotides read TGCAGCGTTGAAGACCAATTCGAGGGTTATACGCAGTATTTT. Protein: CSVEDQFEGYTQYF.

V and J are TRBV7-2 and TRBJ2-1, with D perhaps matching TRBD2 (6 bases). The V and J ends lost 0 bases and 7 bases respectively, with 7 bases between them. This CDR3 comprises 13 residues. Germline-derived CDR1 and CDR2 are SGHTA and FQGNSA. As DNA, the CDR3 is TGTGCCAGCAGCTTAGCGGAGGGTAATGAGCAGTTCTTC. It specifies CASSLAEGNEQFF.

This chain joins TRBV6-1 and TRBJ2-1; the match to TRBD2 covers 12 bases. Germline CDR1 and CDR2: MNHNS and SASEGT. V was clipped by 7 bases and J by 4 bases; unmatched bases: 5. The length of the CDR3 is 15 residues. CDR3 nucleotide sequence: TGTGCCAGCAAACGACTAGCGGGAGAATACAATGAGCAGTTCTTC. Encoded protein: CASKRLAGEYNEQFF.

This chain links TRBV11-2 with TRBJ2-7, with TRBD1 matching 7 bases. The V gene end was trimmed by 5 bases and the J gene end by 9 bases; junction bases not matched to a gene: 13. CDR3 size: 14 residues. Germline CDR1 SGHAT, CDR2 FQNNGV. CDR3 region: CASSRDSGLRAQYF. DNA for the CDR3: TGTGCCAGCAGCAGGGACAGCGGTCTACGAGCGCAGTACTTC.

Many counts were recorded for this clonotype. The rearrangement links TRBV6-1 to TRBJ2-3; D may be TRBD2 (6 bases). Per germline, CDR1 MNHNS and CDR2 SASEGT. The CDR3 runs 14 residues. The ends were cut back, 6 bases at V and 5 bases at J, with 15 bases in the middle. The CDR3 DNA reads as TGTGCCAGCAGAGCGCTAGCGATCAGAGATACGCAGTATTTT. Its translation: CASRALAIRDTQYF.